This T cell receptor (beta chain) was identified during a study of cytomegalovirus exposure and HLA in healthy donors. V was pared by 3 bases and J by 5 bases, with 6 bases of the junction left unmatched. This CDR3 region has 14 residues. CDR1 is SGHTA and CDR2 is FQGTGA in the germline V gene. Details on this clone: Its antigen remains unidentified.

This PCR relied on a set of 60 Vbeta primers and 13 Jbeta primers. Repertoires were generated with immunoSEQ multiplex PCR, while TCRdb's copy carries only in-frame clones and drops some. The sample carries tens of thousands of clones, over 70% recorded once. Study outcomes and limitations: Exclusion as indistinguishable affected some V segments, including TRBV6-2 and TRBV6-3.

The sample taken for sequencing was PBMCs. This clonotype was sampled from a man between 18 and 29 years old in good health and CMV-seropositive. The V and J genes are TRBV7-3 and TRBJ2-7, with 8 nucleotides matching TRBD1. The CDR3 loop is CASSFTGGSDEQYF. CDR3 nucleotides: TGTGCCAGCAGCTTTACAGGGGGTTCGGACGAGCAGTACTTC.